This paragraph covers one T cell receptor beta chain sequence. This sample is drawn from a study of blood T cell repertoires in COVID-19. Study-level information: Whether acute or convalescent, the COVID-19 samples came from the United States, Italy and Spain. The analysed material was cDNA or gDNA that came from T cells, B-cell-depleted T cells, or PBMCs.

In the source study's methods: Quantification of nucleated cells was approximated via reference gene primer amplification. Measured with immunoSEQ multiplex PCR; TCRdb has only the in-frame clones, and not every one. V and J calls and clone size follow that table, whereas D and trimming were derived from the DNA. Here the sample spans some 150,000 clones, over 75% being singletons. The CDR3 spans 15 residues. The V end lost 3 bases, the J end lost 3 bases, and 14 bases lay between the germline ends. Germline values: CDR1 SGHNT, CDR2 YENEEA. The gene calls are TRBV11-3 and TRBJ2-5, with TRBD1 as a possible D gene (7 bases). The receptor's source is a human donor in a cohort sampled during active COVID-19. What was sequenced was peripheral blood. CDR3 sequence: CASSFDRGTEETQYF. The DNA for the CDR3 is TGTGCCAGCAGCTTTGATCGCGGGACAGAAGAGACCCAGTACTTC.